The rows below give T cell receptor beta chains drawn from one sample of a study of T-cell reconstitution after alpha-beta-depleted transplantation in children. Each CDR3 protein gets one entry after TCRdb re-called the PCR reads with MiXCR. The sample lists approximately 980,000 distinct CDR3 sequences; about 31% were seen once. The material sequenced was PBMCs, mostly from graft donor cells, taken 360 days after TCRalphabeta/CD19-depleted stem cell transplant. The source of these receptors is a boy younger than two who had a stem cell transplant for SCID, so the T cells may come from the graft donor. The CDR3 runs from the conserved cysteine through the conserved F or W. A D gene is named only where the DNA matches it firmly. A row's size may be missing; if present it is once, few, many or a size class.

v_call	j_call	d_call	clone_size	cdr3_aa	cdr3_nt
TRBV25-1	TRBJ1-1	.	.	CASRSDVEAFF	TGTGCCAGCAGATCAGATGTGGAAGCTTTCTTT
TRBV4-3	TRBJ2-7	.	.	CASSQDWGAGNF	.
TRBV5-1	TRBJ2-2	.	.	CASGLSRELFF	TGCGCCAGCGGCCTTTCGCGGGAGCTGTTTTTT
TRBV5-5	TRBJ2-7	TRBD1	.	CASCGRTGKYEQYF	TGTGCCAGCTGCGGACGGACAGGGAAGTACGAGCAGTACTTC
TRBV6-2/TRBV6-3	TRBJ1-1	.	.	CASSIGPRAFF	TGTGCCAGCAGCATCGGGCCCCGGGCTTTCTTT
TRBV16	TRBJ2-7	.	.	CASSDRVSYEQYF	TGTGCCAGCAGCGACCGGGTGTCCTACGAGCAGTACTTC
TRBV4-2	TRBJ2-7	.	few	CASSQGEGEQYF	TGTGCCAGCAGCCAAGGGGAAGGCGAGCAGTACTTC
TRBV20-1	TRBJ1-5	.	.	CSARRRGNQPQHF	TGCAGTGCTAGGCGCAGGGGAAATCAGCCCCAGCATTTT
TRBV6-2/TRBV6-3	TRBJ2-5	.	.	CASSYYGAETQYF	TGTGCCAGCAGTTACTACGGAGCGGAGACCCAGTACTTC
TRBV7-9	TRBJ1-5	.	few	CASSPMDGWGEPQHF	TGTGCCAGCAGCCCCATGGACGGGTGGGGAGAGCCCCAGCATTTT
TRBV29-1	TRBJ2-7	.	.	CSVSRQGEQYF	TGCAGCGTGTCAAGGCAGGGCGAGCAGTACTTC
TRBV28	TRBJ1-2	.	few	CASSFRTQGNGYTF	TGTGCCAGCAGTTTCCGAACTCAGGGGAATGGCTACACCTTC
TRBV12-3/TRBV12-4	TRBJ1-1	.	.	CASSPWTDENTEAFF	TGTGCCAGCAGTCCCTGGACGGACGAGAACACTGAAGCTTTCTTT
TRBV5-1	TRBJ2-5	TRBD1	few	CASSLRAGTGGQETQYF	TGCGCCAGCAGCTTGAGGGCCGGGACAGGGGGGCAAGAGACCCAGTACTTC
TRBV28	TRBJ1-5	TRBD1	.	CASSLADRGAPNQPQHF	TGTGCCAGCAGTTTAGCGGACAGGGGGGCTCCTAATCAGCCCCAGCATTTT
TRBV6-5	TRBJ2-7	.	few	CASSYDGGAVLYEQYF	TGTGCCAGCAGTTACGACGGCGGGGCGGTACTCTACGAGCAGTACTTC